This entry lists 23 T cell receptor beta chains sequenced from one sample in a study of cytomegalovirus exposure and HLA in healthy donors (dated by TCRdb to the late 2010s). Libraries were built with the immunoSEQ multiplex PCR assay. The multiplex PCR relied on a mix of 60 forward primers for TCR Vbeta segments and 13 reverse primers for TCR Jbeta segments. TCRdb re-hosts the immuneACCESS table, in-frame sequences only. Its copies lack some clones; in the studies checked, an unresolved V gene accounts for under half of them, and the cause for the rest is not known. The sample table holds 80,000 or so clones, of which about 80% were seen once. The ten largest clones represent roughly 3% of the sample. Material for sequencing was PBMCs. Every receptor here comes from a man aged 50 to 60 in good health and CMV-seropositive.

This clone was recorded a few times. The rearrangement joins TRBV11-1 to TRBJ1-1; 8 nucleotides align to TRBD1. Germline V gene lookup returns CDR1 SGHAT and CDR2 FQDESV (reference sequence). The CDR3 spans 16 residues. J lost 3 bases, V lost 3 bases, and 9 bases had no gene match. The CDR3 region has the DNA TGTGCCAGCAGCTTTACTATAGGACAGGGCGACACTGAAGCTTTCTTT. Residues: CASSFTIGQGDTEAFF.

V is TRBV2 and J is TRBJ2-7, with D tentatively TRBD1 (6 bases). V dropped 7 bases and J dropped 7 bases, with 17 bases sitting between them. The CDR3 consists of 13 residues. CDR1 is SNHLY, CDR2 FYNNEI, per germline. The DNA of the CDR3 is TGTGCCAGCAACATTCACAGGGAGAGGGAGCAGTACTTC. Translating it yields CASNIHREREQYF.

The chain combines TRBV29-1 with TRBJ1-5; TRBD1 agrees at 8 bases. V lost 7 bases and J lost 2; bases outside the gene matches: 7. The CDR3 consists of 14 residues. Germline CDR1 reads SQVTM; CDR2 reads ANQGSEA. CDR3 sequence (DNA): TGCAGCGCATGGACAGGGACGCGCAATCAGCCCCAGCATTTT. This translates into CSAWTGTRNQPQHF. The full variable domain, completed using reference TRBV29-1 and TRBJ1-5, is SAVISQKPSRDICQRGTSLTIQCQVDSQVTMMFWYRQQPGQSLTLIATANQGSEATYESGFVIDKFPISRPNLTFSTLTVSNMSPEDSSIYLCSAWTGTRNQPQHFGDGTRLSIL.

This sequence joins TRBV6-1 and TRBJ2-5; 9 bases line up with TRBD1. The closer fit of TRBJ2-7 to the DNA end suggests the J call may be wrong. Looked up from germline, CDR1 is MNHNS and CDR2 is SASEGT. The CDR3 contains 15 residues. The CDR3 nucleotides are TGTGCCAGCAGTGAAGCGACAGGGGGAGTGTACGAGCAGTACTTC. This sequence encodes CASSEATGGVYEQYF.

This clone was counted a few times. The CDR3 here is CASSSQREQGSEQFF. The CDR3 DNA reads as TGTGCCAGCAGCTCCCAGCGGGAACAGGGAAGTGAGCAGTTCTTC. The J gene is TRBJ2-1, the V gene TRBV7-3; D is perhaps TRBD2 (7 bases). V shed 4 bases and J shed 9 bases, with 19 bases lying between them. This CDR3 contains 15 residues. CDR1 and CDR2 (germline): SGHTA, FQGTGA. Based on the CDR3 plus reference TRBV7-3 and TRBJ2-1, the full variable domain is GAGVSQTPSNKVTEKGKYVELRCDPISGHTALYWYRQSLGQGPEFLIYFQGTGAADDSGLPNDRFFAVRPEGSVSTLKIQRTERGDSAVYLCASSSQREQGSEQFFGPGTRLTVL.

The chain has TRBV14 and TRBJ2-7; 8 bases align to TRBD2. The CDR3 is 15 amino acids. J lost 3 bases, V lost 2 bases, and 6 bases had no gene match. Germline CDR1 reads SGHDN; CDR2 reads FVKESK. Here the CDR3 DNA reads TGTGCCAGCAGCCAATACCAAAGCGGGAGCTACGAGCAGTACTTC. Encoded protein: CASSQYQSGSYEQYF.

This rearrangement joins TRBV6-5 to TRBJ2-1; possible D gene TRBD1, 5 bases. V was pared by 2 bases and J by 8 bases, with 13 bases between. Germline V gene data show CDR1 as MNHEY and CDR2 as SVGAGI. The CDR3 has 14 residues. CDR3 sequence: CASSYVSGKDEQFF. In DNA, the CDR3 is TGTGCCAGCAGTTACGTCTCAGGGAAGGATGAGCAGTTCTTC.

This chain uses TRBV30 with TRBJ2-1; no reliable D call. Germline V lookup: CDR1 GTSNPN, CDR2 SVGIG (reference sequence). The CDR3 sequence is 13 residues long. Deletions cut 1 base from V and 4 bases from J, with 8 bases between. Here the CDR3 reads CAWSDGSYNEQFF. In nucleotides, the CDR3 is TGTGCCTGGAGTGACGGGTCGTACAATGAGCAGTTCTTC.

This chain uses TRBV11-2 with TRBJ2-1; D remains unclear. Trimming removed 4 bases from V and 6 bases from J, with 10 bases in between. The CDR3 runs to 13 residues. Germline CDR1 reads SGHAT; CDR2 reads FQNNGV. The CDR3 reads CASSSPRSNEQFF. The DNA of the CDR3 is TGTGCCAGCAGCTCCCCTAGGAGCAATGAGCAGTTCTTC.

This clone was seen a handful of times. V gene TRBV14 combines with J gene TRBJ2-7, with D tentatively TRBD1 (6 bases). V was shortened by 2 bases and J by 3 bases, with 26 bases between the two germline ends. Germline-derived CDR1 and CDR2 are SGHDN and FVKESK. The CDR3 is made up of 19 amino acids. The CDR3 DNA follows: TGTGCCAGCAGCCAAAATCCTTGGACAGAGAAAAGTCTTTTCTACGAGCAGTACTTC. Protein: CASSQNPWTEKSLFYEQYF.

The chain is built from TRBV11-3 and TRBJ2-7; TRBD2 matches at 16 bases. Germline V gene data show CDR1 as SGHNT and CDR2 as YENEEA. The junction had 9 bases not matched to a gene; V was cut back by 2 bases and J by 5 bases. The CDR3 has 18 amino acids. The CDR3 sequence: CASSLTPGLAGGSHEQYF. DNA for the CDR3: TGTGCCAGCAGCTTAACCCCGGGACTAGCGGGAGGGTCCCACGAGCAGTACTTC.

The genes are TRBV30 and TRBJ2-6; D might be TRBD2 (5 bases). In germline, CDR1 is GTSNPN, CDR2 SVGIG (reference sequence). Trimming shortened V by 8 bases and J by 2 bases, and 13 bases separated the two germline ends. The CDR3 extends over 14 amino acids. The CDR3 reads CAAAGFAGANVLTF. CDR3 sequence (DNA): TGTGCCGCGGCGGGTTTTGCTGGGGCCAACGTCCTGACTTTC.

This clone was counted a single time. The J gene is TRBJ2-2, the V gene TRBV1; TRBD1 was called by the table and not checked on the DNA. TRBV1 constitutes a pseudogene. The CDR3 totals 15 residues. Here the CDR3 reads CTSSQLTGGTGELFF. CDR3 nucleotides: TGCACCAGCAGCCAACTGACAGGGGGCACCGGGGAGCTGTTTTTT.

The chain joins TRBV2 to TRBJ2-7; TRBD2 agrees at 9 bases. Trimming took 5 bases from V and 3 from J; bases not matched to a gene: 5. This CDR3 is built from 14 residues. Germline CDR1 SNHLY, CDR2 FYNNEI. CDR3 bases: TGTGCCAGCAGTCGACTAGCGGAAGTCTACGAGCAGTACTTC. Translated, it gives CASSRLAEVYEQYF.

The CDR3 DNA reads as TGTGCCAGCAGCTTAGGCCCAGATCTCTATGGCTACACCTTC. This sequence encodes CASSLGPDLYGYTF. The chain joins TRBV11-3 to TRBJ1-2; D gene uncertain. V lost 1 base and J 4 bases, leaving 10 bases between the germline ends. Germline CDR1 and CDR2: SGHNT and YENEEA. This CDR3 is 14 amino acids long.

V is TRBV6-6 and J is TRBJ2-2, with D possibly being TRBD2 (5 bases). The CDR3 totals 15 residues. V gave up 7 bases and J gave up 3 bases, with 15 bases separating them. In germline, CDR1 is MNHNY, CDR2 SVGAGI (reference sequence). The CDR3 bases are TGTGCCAGCAAGAGGGCGGACCTAGACACCGGGGAGCTGTTTTTT. It encodes CASKRADLDTGELFF.

This clone was observed a handful of times. The gene calls are TRBV12-5 and TRBJ2-5; D gene uncertain. Trimming shortened V by 2 bases and J by 7 bases, and 11 bases separated the two germline ends. This CDR3 has 13 amino acids. CDR1 is LGHNT, CDR2 FRNRAP, per germline. CDR3 region: CASGLFPPLTQYF. In nucleotides, the CDR3 is TGTGCTAGTGGTTTGTTTCCCCCTTTGACCCAGTACTTC.

This chain joins TRBV5-1 and TRBJ2-5, with D possibly being TRBD1 (6 bases). The CDR3 totals 13 residues. V lost 2 bases to trimming and J lost 4 bases, with 9 bases between them. CDR1 and CDR2 (germline): SGHRS, YFSETQ. The CDR3 is CASSLARGETQYF. The DNA of the CDR3 is TGCGCCAGCAGCTTAGCCAGGGGAGAGACCCAGTACTTC.

The chain couples TRBV30 to TRBJ1-1, with D tentatively TRBD1 (5 bases). CDR1 is GTSNPN and CDR2 is SVGIG in the germline V gene (reference sequence). The CDR3 runs 11 residues. CDR3 sequence (DNA): TGTGAGGGGCGGATGAACACTGAAGCTTTCTTT. Encoded protein: CEGRMNTEAFF.

The chain is built from TRBV30 and TRBJ2-7; 7 nucleotides align to TRBD2. The CDR3 is 13 amino acids. Germline lookup yields CDR1 GTSNPN and CDR2 SVGIG (reference sequence). V trimming: 0 bases; J trimming: 6 bases; junction bases outside the gene matches: 5. For the CDR3, the DNA is TGTGCCTGGAGTGTAATGCGCGGGGGCGAGCAGTACTTC. Translating gives CAWSVMRGGEQYF.

This chain connects TRBV19 to TRBJ1-6; 10 nucleotides line up with TRBD1. Germline trimming cut 5 bases from V and 6 bases from J; bases unmatched to any gene: 10. This CDR3 region has 17 residues. Germline V gene sequence: CDR1 LNHDA, CDR2 SQIVND (reference sequence). The CDR3 bases are TGTGCCAGTAGTGCACGTACTGGGACAGGGGTTAATTCACCCCTCCACTTT. Encoded protein: CASSARTGTGVNSPLHF.

To note about this clone: One junction end disagrees with the germline gene, perhaps due to a read error. The CDR3: CASSLEDSDEQYF. The CDR3, as DNA: TGTGCCAGCAGCCTTGAAGACTCCGACGAGCAGTACTTC. V usage is TRBV11-3 and J usage is TRBJ2-7; no clear D. Germline CDR1 is SGHNT and CDR2 is YENEEA. The CDR3 is 13 amino acids.

V usage is TRBV11-3 and J usage is TRBJ2-3; 12 nucleotides line up with TRBD2. The V and J ends lost 5 bases and 2 bases, in that order; junction bases with no gene match: 5. The V gene's germline CDR1 is SGHNT and CDR2 YENEEA. There are 16 residues in the CDR3. The CDR3 spells CASSAGLAGFTDTQYF. The CDR3 DNA follows: TGTGCCAGCAGCGCCGGACTAGCGGGATTCACAGATACGCAGTATTTT.